What follows is one T cell receptor (beta chain) and its context. The CDR3 runs 13 residues. With 8 bases removed from V and 7 bases from J, the gap between germline ends came to 12 bases. The germline gives CDR1 MDHEN, CDR2 SYDVKM. These data belong to a study of blood T cells in healthy people across ages. Alongside a J-beta primer mix, a sample-barcoded 5' primer served in a second PCR lasting about 7 to 11 cycles. TCRdb recomputed calls from the 5' RACE reads with MiXCR, one row per CDR3 protein. The repertoire has more than 650,000 distinct CDR3 sequences, about a fifth of them found once; the top ten carry about 22%.

The chain is built from TRBV28 and TRBJ1-6; tentative D call: TRBD1 (5 bases). The sequenced sample was blood. The source is a man aged 65 to 79 in good health. CDR3 region: CASAVGTNSPLHF. CDR3 sequence (DNA): TGTGCCAGCGCTGTAGGGACCAATTCACCCCTCCACTTT.